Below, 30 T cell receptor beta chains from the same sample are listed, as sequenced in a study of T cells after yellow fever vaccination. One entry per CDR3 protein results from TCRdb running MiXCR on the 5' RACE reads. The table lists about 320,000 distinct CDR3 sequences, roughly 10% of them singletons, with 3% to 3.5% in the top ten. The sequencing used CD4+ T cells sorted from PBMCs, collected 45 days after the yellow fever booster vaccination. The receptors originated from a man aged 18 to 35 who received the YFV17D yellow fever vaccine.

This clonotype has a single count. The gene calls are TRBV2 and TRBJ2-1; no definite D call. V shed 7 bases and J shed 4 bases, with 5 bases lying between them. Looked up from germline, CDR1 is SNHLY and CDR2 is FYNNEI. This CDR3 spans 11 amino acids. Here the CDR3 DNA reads TGTGCCAGCACCGCTTACAATGAGCAGTTCTTC. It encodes CASTAYNEQFF.

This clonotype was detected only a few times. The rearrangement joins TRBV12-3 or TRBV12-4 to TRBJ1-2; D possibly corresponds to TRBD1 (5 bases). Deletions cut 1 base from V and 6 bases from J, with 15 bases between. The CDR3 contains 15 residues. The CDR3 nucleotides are TGTGCCAGCAGTTTAGAGGGGCTGAGGGGCGATGGCTACACCTTC. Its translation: CASSLEGLRGDGYTF.

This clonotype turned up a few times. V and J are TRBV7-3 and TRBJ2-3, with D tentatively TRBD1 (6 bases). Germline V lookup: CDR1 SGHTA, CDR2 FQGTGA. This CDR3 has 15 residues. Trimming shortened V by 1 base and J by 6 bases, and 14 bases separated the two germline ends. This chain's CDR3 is CASSLIGDTGDTQYF. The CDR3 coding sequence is TGTGCCAGCAGCTTAATCGGGGACACGGGGGATACGCAGTATTTT. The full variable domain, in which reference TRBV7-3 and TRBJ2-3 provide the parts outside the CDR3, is GAGVSQTPSNKVTEKGKYVELRCDPISGHTALYWYRQSLGQGPEFLIYFQGTGAADDSGLPNDRFFAVRPEGSVSTLKIQRTERGDSAVYLCASSLIGDTGDTQYFGPGTRLTVL.

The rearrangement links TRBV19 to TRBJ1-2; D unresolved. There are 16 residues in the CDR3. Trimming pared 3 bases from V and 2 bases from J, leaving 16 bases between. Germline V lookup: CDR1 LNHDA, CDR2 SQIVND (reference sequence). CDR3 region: CASSILGVEKNYGYTF. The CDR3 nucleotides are TGTGCCAGTAGTATTTTGGGCGTGGAAAAAAACTATGGCTACACCTTC.

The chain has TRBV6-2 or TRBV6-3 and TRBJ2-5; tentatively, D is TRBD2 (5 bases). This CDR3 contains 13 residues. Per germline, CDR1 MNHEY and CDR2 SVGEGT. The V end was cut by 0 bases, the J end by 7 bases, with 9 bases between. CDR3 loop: CASSYSHGGTQYF. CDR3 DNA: TGTGCCAGCAGTTACTCCCACGGAGGGACCCAGTACTTC.

CDR3 sequence (DNA): TGTGCCAGCAGTGGCAACCCAGGGGCGCAGACCCAGTACTTC. Encoded protein: CASSGNPGAQTQYF. V gene TRBV6-4 combines with J gene TRBJ2-5, with D possibly TRBD1 on 6 matching bases. CDR3 length equals 14 residues. Germline V gene lookup returns CDR1 MRHNA and CDR2 SNTAGT. Trimming stripped 4 bases from V and 6 bases from J, with 15 bases between.

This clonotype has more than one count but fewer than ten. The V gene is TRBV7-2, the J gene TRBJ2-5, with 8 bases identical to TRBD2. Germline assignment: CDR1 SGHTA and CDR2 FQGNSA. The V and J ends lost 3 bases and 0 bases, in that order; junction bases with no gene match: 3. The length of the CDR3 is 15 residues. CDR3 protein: CASSFSGVYQETQYF. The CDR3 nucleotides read TGTGCCAGCAGCTTTAGCGGGGTGTACCAAGAGACCCAGTACTTC.

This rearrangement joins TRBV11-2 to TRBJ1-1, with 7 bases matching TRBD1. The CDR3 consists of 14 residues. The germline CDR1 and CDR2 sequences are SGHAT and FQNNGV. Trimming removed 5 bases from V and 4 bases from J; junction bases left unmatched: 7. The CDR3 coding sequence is TGTGCCAGCAGCCGGAGACAGGGCGGCACTGAAGCTTTCTTT. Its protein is CASSRRQGGTEAFF.

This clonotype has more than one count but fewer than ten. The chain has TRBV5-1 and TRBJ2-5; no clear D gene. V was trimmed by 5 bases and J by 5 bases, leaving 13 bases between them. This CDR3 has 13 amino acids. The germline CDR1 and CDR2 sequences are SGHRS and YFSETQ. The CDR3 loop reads CASREGRFETQYF. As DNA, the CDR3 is TGCGCCAGCAGGGAAGGACGCTTCGAGACCCAGTACTTC.

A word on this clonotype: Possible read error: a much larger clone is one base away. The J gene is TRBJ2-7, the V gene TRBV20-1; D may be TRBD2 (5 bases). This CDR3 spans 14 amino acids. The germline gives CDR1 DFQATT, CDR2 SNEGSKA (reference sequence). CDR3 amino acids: CSARNWLASFEQYF. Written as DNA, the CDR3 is TGCAGTGCTAGGAATTGGCTAGCATCCTTCGAGCAGTACTTC.

CDR3 sequence: CASSSWDSSSYNSPLHF. DNA for the CDR3: TGTGCCAGCAGTTCGTGGGACTCAAGCTCCTATAATTCACCCCTCCACTTT. The chain has TRBV6-2 or TRBV6-3 and TRBJ1-6; the D gene is possibly TRBD1 (5 bases). This CDR3 has 17 amino acids. The germline V and J ends were trimmed by 4 bases and 0 bases, with 13 bases remaining between them. Looked up from germline, CDR1 is MNHEY and CDR2 is SVGEGT.

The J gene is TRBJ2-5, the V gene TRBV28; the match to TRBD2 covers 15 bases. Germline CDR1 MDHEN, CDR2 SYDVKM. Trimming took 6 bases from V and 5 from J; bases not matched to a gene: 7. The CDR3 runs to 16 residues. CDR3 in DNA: TGTGCCAGCAGGATGGGGACTAGCGGGGGGTTTGAGACCCAGTACTTC. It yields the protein CASRMGTSGGFETQYF.

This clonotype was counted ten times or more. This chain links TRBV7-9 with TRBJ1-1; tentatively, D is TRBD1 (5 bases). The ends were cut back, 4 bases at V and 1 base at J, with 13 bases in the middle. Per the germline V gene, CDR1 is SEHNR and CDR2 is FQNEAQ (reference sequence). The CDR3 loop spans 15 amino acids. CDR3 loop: CASSSWDGENTEAFF. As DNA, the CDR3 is TGTGCCAGCAGCTCGTGGGACGGAGAGAACACTGAAGCTTTCTTT.

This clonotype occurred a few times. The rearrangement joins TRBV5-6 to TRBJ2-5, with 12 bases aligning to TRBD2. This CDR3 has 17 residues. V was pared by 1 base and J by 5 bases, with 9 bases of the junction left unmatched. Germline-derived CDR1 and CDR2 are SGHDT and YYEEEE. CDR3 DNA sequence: TGTGCCAGCAGCTTGACCGCTAGCGGGGGGGCATGGGAGACCCAGTACTTC. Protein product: CASSLTASGGAWETQYF. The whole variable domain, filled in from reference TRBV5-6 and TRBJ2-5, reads DAGVTQSPTHLIKTRGQQVTLRCSPKSGHDTVSWYQQALGQGPQFIFQYYEEEERQRGNFPDRFSGHQFPNYSSELNVNALLLGDSALYLCASSLTASGGAWETQYFGPGTRLLVL.

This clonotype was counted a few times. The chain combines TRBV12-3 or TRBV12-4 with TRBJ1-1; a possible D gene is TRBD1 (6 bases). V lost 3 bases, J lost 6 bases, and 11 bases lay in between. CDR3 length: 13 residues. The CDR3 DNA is TGTGCCAGCAGTTTTAGGGGGGCTCCTGAAGCTTTCTTT. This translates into CASSFRGAPEAFF.

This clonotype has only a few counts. The CDR3 DNA sequence: TGTGCCAGCAGTTACGGTCTGGGGGCGGATACGCAGTATTTT. This encodes CASSYGLGADTQYF. The V and J genes are TRBV6-6 and TRBJ2-3; D is possibly TRBD1 (6 bases). The CDR3 consists of 14 residues. V was shortened by 2 bases and J by 6 bases, with 12 bases between the two germline ends. The germline V gene encodes CDR1 MNHNY and CDR2 SVGAGI (reference sequence).

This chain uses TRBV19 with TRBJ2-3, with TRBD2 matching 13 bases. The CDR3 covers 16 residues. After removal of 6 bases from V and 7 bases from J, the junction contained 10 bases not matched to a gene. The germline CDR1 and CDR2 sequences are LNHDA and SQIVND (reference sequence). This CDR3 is CASRGTSGGAPNTQYF. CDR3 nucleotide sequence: TGTGCCAGTAGGGGAACTAGCGGGGGGGCCCCAAATACGCAGTATTTT.

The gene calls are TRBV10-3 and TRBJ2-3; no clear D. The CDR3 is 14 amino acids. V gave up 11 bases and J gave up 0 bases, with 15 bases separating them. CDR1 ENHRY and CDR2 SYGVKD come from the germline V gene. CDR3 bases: TGTGCCTCCCAAGGCATACCTAGCACAGATACGCAGTATTTT. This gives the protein CASQGIPSTDTQYF.

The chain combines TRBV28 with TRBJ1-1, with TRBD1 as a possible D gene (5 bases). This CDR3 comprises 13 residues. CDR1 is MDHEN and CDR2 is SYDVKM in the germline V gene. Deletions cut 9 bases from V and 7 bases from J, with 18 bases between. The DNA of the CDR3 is TGTGCCAGTGCCGCCGGGACGGGGCTTGAAGCTTTCTTT. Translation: CASAAGTGLEAFF.

In DNA form, the CDR3 reads TGCGCCAGCAGTGAGTCGAGAACGCGGAACACTGAAGCTTTCTTT. Residues: CASSESRTRNTEAFF. The V gene is TRBV10-1, the J gene TRBJ1-1; D gene uncertain. There are 15 residues in the CDR3. Germline lookup yields CDR1 WNHNN and CDR2 SYGVQD (reference sequence). V lost 0 bases to trimming and J lost 1 base, with 9 bases between them.

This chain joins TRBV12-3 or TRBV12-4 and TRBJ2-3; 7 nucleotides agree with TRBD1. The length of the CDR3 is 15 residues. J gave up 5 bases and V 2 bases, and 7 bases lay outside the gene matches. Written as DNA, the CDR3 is TGTGCCAGCAGTTTAAGGGCGGCAGGGGGAGATACGCAGTATTTT. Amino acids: CASSLRAAGGDTQYF.

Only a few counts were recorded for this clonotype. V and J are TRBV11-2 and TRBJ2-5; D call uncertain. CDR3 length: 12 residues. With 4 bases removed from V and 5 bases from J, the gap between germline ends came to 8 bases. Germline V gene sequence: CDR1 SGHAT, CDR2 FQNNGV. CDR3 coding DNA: TGTGCCAGCAGCTCTTTAGTGGAGACCCAGTACTTC. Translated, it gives CASSSLVETQYF.

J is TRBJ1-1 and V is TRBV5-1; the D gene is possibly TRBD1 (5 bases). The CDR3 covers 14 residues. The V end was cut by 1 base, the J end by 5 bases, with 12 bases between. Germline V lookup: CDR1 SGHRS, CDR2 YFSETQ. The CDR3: CASSLSGRGTEAFF. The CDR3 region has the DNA TGCGCCAGCAGCTTGTCAGGGCGGGGTACTGAAGCTTTCTTT.

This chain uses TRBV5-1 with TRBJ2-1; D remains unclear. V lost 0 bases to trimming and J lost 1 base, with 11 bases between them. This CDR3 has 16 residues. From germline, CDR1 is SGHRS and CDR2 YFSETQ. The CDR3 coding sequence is TGCGCCAGCAGCTTGGGAGTTCTGGGGTCCTACAATGAGCAGTTCTTC. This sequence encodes CASSLGVLGSYNEQFF.

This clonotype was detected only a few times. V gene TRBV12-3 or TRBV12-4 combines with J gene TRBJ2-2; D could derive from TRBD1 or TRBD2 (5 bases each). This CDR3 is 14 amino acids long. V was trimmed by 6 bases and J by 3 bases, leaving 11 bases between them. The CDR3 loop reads CASSLGVHTGELFF. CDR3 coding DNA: TGTGCCAGCAGCCTGGGGGTGCACACCGGGGAGCTGTTTTTT.

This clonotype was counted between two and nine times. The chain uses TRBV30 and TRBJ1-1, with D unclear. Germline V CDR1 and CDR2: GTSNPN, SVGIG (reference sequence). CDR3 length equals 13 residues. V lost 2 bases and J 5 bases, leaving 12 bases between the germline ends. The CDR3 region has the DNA TGTGCCTGGAGTACCGGGGTGAGAACTGAAGCTTTCTTT. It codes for CAWSTGVRTEAFF.

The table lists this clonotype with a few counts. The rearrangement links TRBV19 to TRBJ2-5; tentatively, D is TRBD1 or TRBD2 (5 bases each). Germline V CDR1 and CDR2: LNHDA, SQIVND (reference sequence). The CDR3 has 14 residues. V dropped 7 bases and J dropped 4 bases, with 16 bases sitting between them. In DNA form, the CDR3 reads TGTGCCAGTAACCCACCGGGACGACGAGAGACCCAGTACTTC. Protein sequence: CASNPPGRRETQYF.

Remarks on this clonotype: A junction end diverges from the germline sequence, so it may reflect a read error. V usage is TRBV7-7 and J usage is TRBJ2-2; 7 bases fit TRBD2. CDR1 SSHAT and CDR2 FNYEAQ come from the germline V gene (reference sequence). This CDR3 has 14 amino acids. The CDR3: CASSGTPSSGELFF. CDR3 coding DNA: TGTGCTAGCAGCGGGACTCCCTCATCCGGGGAGCTGTTTTTT.

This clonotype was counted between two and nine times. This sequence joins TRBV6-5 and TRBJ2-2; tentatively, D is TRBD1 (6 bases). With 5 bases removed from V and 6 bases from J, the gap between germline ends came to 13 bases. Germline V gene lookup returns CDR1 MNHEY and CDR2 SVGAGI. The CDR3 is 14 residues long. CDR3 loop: CASSRTETSGELFF. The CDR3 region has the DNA TGTGCCAGCAGTCGGACAGAAACTTCCGGGGAGCTGTTTTTT.

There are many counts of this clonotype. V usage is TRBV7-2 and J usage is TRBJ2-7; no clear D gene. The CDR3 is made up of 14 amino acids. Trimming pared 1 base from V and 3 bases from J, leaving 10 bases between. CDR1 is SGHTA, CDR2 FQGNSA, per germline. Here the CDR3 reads CASSLVPVSYEQYV. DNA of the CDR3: TGTGCCAGCAGCTTAGTCCCGGTCAGCTACGAGCAGTACGTC.